This T cell receptor beta chain was observed in a study of T cell changes during pregnancy in multiple sclerosis. Profiled with immunoSEQ multiplex PCR; TCRdb holds only in-frame clones, not every one. Seen here are roughly 57,000 clones, about 92% observed once, and the top ten hold 0.6% to 0.7%. Trimming cost V 6 bases and J 1 base, with 16 bases left between them. Germline lookup yields CDR1 SGHTS and CDR2 YDEGEE. The CDR3 loop spans 15 amino acids. The clonotype was recovered from a female donor with multiple sclerosis, enrolled in a pregnancy study. The chain couples TRBV5-8 to TRBJ1-1; D is unclear. This specimen was CD4+ T cells from peripheral blood mononuclear cells, taken after pregnancy. The CDR3 coding sequence is TGTGCCAGCAAGCTTGGGTGGGCAGGGAACACTGAAGCTTTCTTT. This sequence encodes CASKLGWAGNTEAFF. Full variable domain (missing parts from reference TRBV5-8 and TRBJ1-1): EAGVTQSPTHLIKTRGQQATLRCSPISGHTSVYWYQQALGLGLQFLLWYDEGEERNRGNFPPRFSGRQFPNYSSELNVNALELEDSALYLCASKLGWAGNTEAFFGQGTRLTVV.